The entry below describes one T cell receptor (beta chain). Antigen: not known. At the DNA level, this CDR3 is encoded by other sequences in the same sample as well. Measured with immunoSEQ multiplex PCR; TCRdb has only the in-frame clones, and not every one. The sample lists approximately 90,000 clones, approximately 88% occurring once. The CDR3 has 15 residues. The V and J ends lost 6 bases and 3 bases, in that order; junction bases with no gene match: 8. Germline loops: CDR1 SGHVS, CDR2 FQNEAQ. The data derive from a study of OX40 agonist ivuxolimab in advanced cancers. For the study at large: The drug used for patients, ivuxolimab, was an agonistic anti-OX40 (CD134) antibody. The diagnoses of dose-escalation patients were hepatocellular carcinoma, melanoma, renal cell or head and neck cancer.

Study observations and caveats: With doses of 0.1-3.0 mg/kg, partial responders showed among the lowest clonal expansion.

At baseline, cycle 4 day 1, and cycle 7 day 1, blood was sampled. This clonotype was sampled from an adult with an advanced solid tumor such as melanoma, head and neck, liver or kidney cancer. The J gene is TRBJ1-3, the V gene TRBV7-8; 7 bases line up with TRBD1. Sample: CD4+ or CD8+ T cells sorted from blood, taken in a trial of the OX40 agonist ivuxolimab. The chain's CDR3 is CASSLMGQIGNTIYF. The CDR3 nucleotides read TGTGCCAGCAGTTTGATGGGACAGATTGGAAACACCATATATTTT.